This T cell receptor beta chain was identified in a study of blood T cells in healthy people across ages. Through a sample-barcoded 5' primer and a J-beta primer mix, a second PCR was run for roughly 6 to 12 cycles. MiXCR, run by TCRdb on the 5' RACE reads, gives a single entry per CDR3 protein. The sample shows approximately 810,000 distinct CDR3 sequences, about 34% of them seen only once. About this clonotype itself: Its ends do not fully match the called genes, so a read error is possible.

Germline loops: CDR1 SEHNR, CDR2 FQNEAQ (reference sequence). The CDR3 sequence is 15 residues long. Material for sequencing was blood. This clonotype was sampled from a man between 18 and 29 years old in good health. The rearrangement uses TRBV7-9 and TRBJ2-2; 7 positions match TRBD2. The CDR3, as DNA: TGTGCCAGCGGCTTAGGCGGGGGGAACACCGGGGAGCTGTTTTTT. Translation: CASGLGGGNTGELFF.